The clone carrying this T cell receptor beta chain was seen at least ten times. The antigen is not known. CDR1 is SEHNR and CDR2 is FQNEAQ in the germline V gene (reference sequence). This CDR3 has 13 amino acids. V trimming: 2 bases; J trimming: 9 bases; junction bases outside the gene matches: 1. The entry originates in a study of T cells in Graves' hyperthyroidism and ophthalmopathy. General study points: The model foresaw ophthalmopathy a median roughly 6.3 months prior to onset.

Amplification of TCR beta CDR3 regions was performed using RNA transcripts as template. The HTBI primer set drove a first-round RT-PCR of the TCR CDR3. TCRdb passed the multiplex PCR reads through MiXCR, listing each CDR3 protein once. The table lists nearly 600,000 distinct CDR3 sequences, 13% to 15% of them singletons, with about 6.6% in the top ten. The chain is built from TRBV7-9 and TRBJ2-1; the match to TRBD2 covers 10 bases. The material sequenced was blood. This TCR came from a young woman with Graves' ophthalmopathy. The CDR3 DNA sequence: TGTGCCAGCAGCTTAACTAGCGGGATTGAGCAGTTCTTC. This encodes CASSLTSGIEQFF.